These T cell receptor beta chains were read from a single sample in a study of neoadjuvant anti-PD-1 for oral cavity cancer. Repertoires were generated with immunoSEQ multiplex PCR, while TCRdb's copy carries only in-frame clones and drops some. The sample includes tens of thousands of clones, around 82% of them seen just once. The source material was PBMCs, sampled before nivolumab (anti-PD-1) treatment. The receptors derive from a person between 40 and 85 years old with oral cavity squamous cell carcinoma. Each CDR3 is given with its conserved first and last residue. Fields, in order: clone size, J gene, D gene, V gene, CDR3 protein, CDR3 DNA. A D gene is named only where the DNA matches it firmly. Rows may omit the clone size; those that give it use once, few, many or a size class.

clone size: NA
J gene: TRBJ1-2
D gene: NA
V gene: TRBV5-4
CDR3 protein: CASSLPPTGYTF
CDR3 DNA: TGTGCCAGCAGCTTGCCACCGACGGGCTACACCTTC

clone size: NA
J gene: TRBJ2-7
D gene: NA
V gene: TRBV5-1
CDR3 protein: CASSDRDTLYEQYF
CDR3 DNA: TGCGCCAGCAGCGATCGGGACACCCTCTACGAGCAGTACTTC

clone size: NA
J gene: TRBJ2-5
D gene: TRBD2
V gene: TRBV5-1
CDR3 protein: CASSQIAGEETQYF
CDR3 DNA: TGCGCCAGCAGCCAAATAGCGGGAGAGGAGACCCAGTACTTC

clone size: NA
J gene: TRBJ2-5
D gene: NA
V gene: TRBV30
CDR3 protein: CAWGRSHGAETQYF
CDR3 DNA: TGTGCCTGGGGCAGGTCCCATGGGGCGGAGACCCAGTACTTC

clone size: NA
J gene: TRBJ1-3
D gene: NA
V gene: TRBV19
CDR3 protein: CASSYTTNSGNTIYF
CDR3 DNA: TGTGCCAGTAGCTATACAACGAACTCTGGAAACACCATATATTTT

clone size: NA
J gene: TRBJ2-7
D gene: NA
V gene: TRBV5-1
CDR3 protein: CASSKSSGDYEQYF
CDR3 DNA: TGCGCCAGCAGCAAGAGTAGCGGAGACTACGAGCAGTACTTC

clone size: NA
J gene: TRBJ2-2
D gene: NA
V gene: TRBV28
CDR3 protein: CASSLVGRAVTGELFF
CDR3 DNA: TGTGCCAGCAGTTTGGTGGGACGGGCGGTCACGGGGGAGCTGTTTTTT

clone size: once
J gene: TRBJ2-5
D gene: NA
V gene: TRBV6-1
CDR3 protein: CASSDWASEQETQYF
CDR3 DNA: TGTGCCAGCAGTGACTGGGCTAGCGAACAAGAGACCCAGTACTTC

clone size: NA
J gene: TRBJ2-2
D gene: NA
V gene: TRBV5-1
CDR3 protein: CASRLGYTGELFF
CDR3 DNA: TGCGCCAGCAGGCTTGGCTACACCGGGGAGCTGTTTTTT

clone size: NA
J gene: TRBJ1-2
D gene: NA
V gene: TRBV7-6
CDR3 protein: CASSFALGNGYTF
CDR3 DNA: TGTGCCAGCAGCTTCGCCTTGGGGAATGGCTACACCTTC

clone size: NA
J gene: TRBJ2-3
D gene: TRBD2
V gene: TRBV15
CDR3 protein: CATSRGLAVSTDTQYF
CDR3 DNA: TGTGCCACCAGCAGAGGACTAGCGGTTAGCACAGATACGCAGTATTTT

clone size: once
J gene: TRBJ1-4
D gene: NA
V gene: TRBV28
CDR3 protein: CASSLQLAGHNEKLFF
CDR3 DNA: TGTGCCAGCAGTTTACAGCTGGCGGGACATAATGAAAAACTGTTTTTT

clone size: once
J gene: TRBJ2-1
D gene: NA
V gene: TRBV7-2
CDR3 protein: CASSSSVFNYNEQFF
CDR3 DNA: TGTGCCAGCAGCTCATCCGTTTTTAACTACAATGAGCAGTTCTTC

clone size: NA
J gene: TRBJ2-2
D gene: NA
V gene: TRBV19
CDR3 protein: CASRDRALGAGELFF
CDR3 DNA: TGTGCCAGTAGGGACAGAGCATTGGGGGCCGGGGAGCTGTTTTTT

clone size: NA
J gene: TRBJ2-6
D gene: NA
V gene: TRBV4-1
CDR3 protein: CASSQVGKRASGANVLTF
CDR3 DNA: TGCGCCAGCAGCCAAGTCGGCAAAAGGGCTTCTGGGGCCAACGTCCTGACTTTC

clone size: NA
J gene: TRBJ2-5
D gene: TRBD1
V gene: TRBV7-3
CDR3 protein: CASSLYPSTGGGETQYF
CDR3 DNA: TGTGCCAGCAGCTTATACCCCTCAACAGGGGGCGGAGAGACCCAGTACTTC

clone size: NA
J gene: TRBJ2-3
D gene: TRBD2
V gene: TRBV29-1
CDR3 protein: CSVKPGTTNTDTQYF
CDR3 DNA: TGCAGCGTCAAACCCGGGACTACCAACACAGATACGCAGTATTTT

clone size: NA
J gene: TRBJ2-7
D gene: NA
V gene: TRBV21-1
CDR3 protein: CASSKGGQGYEQYF
CDR3 DNA: TGTGCCAGCAGCAAAGGGGGACAGGGCTACGAGCAGTACTTC

clone size: NA
J gene: TRBJ1-6
D gene: NA
V gene: TRBV4-1
CDR3 protein: CASSQDQGTNSPLHF
CDR3 DNA: TGCGCCAGCAGCCAAGATCAAGGGACCAATTCACCCCTCCACTTT

clone size: NA
J gene: TRBJ2-1
D gene: NA
V gene: TRBV10-3
CDR3 protein: CAIRASWGESSFEQFF
CDR3 DNA: TGTGCCATCAGGGCTTCATGGGGGGAGTCCTCCTTTGAGCAGTTCTTC

clone size: NA
J gene: TRBJ1-1
D gene: TRBD1
V gene: TRBV7-9
CDR3 protein: CASRFRDRASNTEAFF
CDR3 DNA: TGTGCCAGCAGATTCCGGGACAGGGCTTCGAACACTGAAGCTTTCTTT

clone size: NA
J gene: TRBJ1-3
D gene: NA
V gene: TRBV4-1
CDR3 protein: CASSQRAGLNTIYF
CDR3 DNA: TGCGCCAGCAGCCAAAGAGCCGGTCTAAACACCATATATTTT

clone size: NA
J gene: TRBJ1-6
D gene: TRBD1
V gene: TRBV6-5
CDR3 protein: CASRWGQTHNSPLHF
CDR3 DNA: TGTGCCAGCAGGTGGGGACAGACCCATAATTCACCCCTCCACTTT

clone size: NA
J gene: TRBJ2-2
D gene: NA
V gene: TRBV5-6
CDR3 protein: CASSLVVGASTGELFF
CDR3 DNA: TGTGCCAGCAGCTTGGTTGTGGGGGCGAGTACCGGGGAGCTGTTTTTT

clone size: NA
J gene: TRBJ2-7
D gene: NA
V gene: TRBV27
CDR3 protein: CASSLSGHATYEQYF
CDR3 DNA: TGTGCCAGCAGTTTATCGGGACACGCTACCTACGAGCAGTACTTC

clone size: once
J gene: TRBJ2-1
D gene: NA
V gene: TRBV27
CDR3 protein: CASSLLLGEQFF
CDR3 DNA: TGTGCCAGCAGTTTACTTCTAGGTGAGCAGTTCTTC

clone size: NA
J gene: TRBJ1-1
D gene: NA
V gene: TRBV6-5
CDR3 protein: CASSEQVDTEAFF
CDR3 DNA: TGTGCCAGCAGCGAACAGGTGGACACTGAAGCTTTCTTT

clone size: once
J gene: TRBJ1-2
D gene: TRBD1
V gene: TRBV4-1
CDR3 protein: CASSQSGQGDYGYTF
CDR3 DNA: TGCGCCAGCAGCCAAAGTGGACAGGGGGACTATGGCTACACCTTC

clone size: few
J gene: TRBJ2-1
D gene: NA
V gene: TRBV9
CDR3 protein: CASSGGSGGSYNEQFF
CDR3 DNA: TGTGCCAGCAGCGGAGGGAGTGGGGGTTCCTACAATGAGCAGTTCTTC

clone size: NA
J gene: TRBJ2-7
D gene: NA
V gene: TRBV29-1
CDR3 protein: CSVNGPGSEQYF
CDR3 DNA: TGCAGCGTTAACGGTCCGGGAAGCGAGCAGTACTTC

clone size: few
J gene: TRBJ1-3
D gene: TRBD1
V gene: TRBV11-3
CDR3 protein: CASSPGQGVQSSGNTIYF
CDR3 DNA: TGTGCCAGCAGCCCGGGACAGGGGGTACAGAGTTCTGGAAACACCATATATTTT

clone size: NA
J gene: TRBJ2-5
D gene: NA
V gene: TRBV14
CDR3 protein: CASSQRLGVGETQYF
CDR3 DNA: TGTGCCAGCAGCCAGCGACTAGGGGTCGGGGAGACCCAGTACTTC

clone size: NA
J gene: TRBJ1-1
D gene: NA
V gene: TRBV19
CDR3 protein: CASSIVSGPAEAFF
CDR3 DNA: TGTGCCAGTAGTATAGTTTCGGGGCCCGCGGAAGCTTTCTTT

clone size: NA
J gene: TRBJ1-1
D gene: NA
V gene: TRBV5-1
CDR3 protein: CASSLAGVGTEAFF
CDR3 DNA: TGCGCCAGCAGCTTGGCCGGGGTTGGCACTGAAGCTTTCTTT

clone size: NA
J gene: TRBJ2-7
D gene: NA
V gene: TRBV18
CDR3 protein: CASSPSRDREQYF
CDR3 DNA: TGTGCCAGCTCACCATCAAGGGATCGGGAGCAGTACTTC

clone size: NA
J gene: TRBJ2-2
D gene: NA
V gene: TRBV7-9
CDR3 protein: CASSLDVGAGELFF
CDR3 DNA: TGTGCCAGCAGCTTAGACGTGGGAGCCGGGGAGCTGTTTTTT

clone size: NA
J gene: TRBJ1-5
D gene: NA
V gene: TRBV28
CDR3 protein: CASSPPDSNSNQPQHF
CDR3 DNA: TGTGCCAGCAGTCCACCGGACTCGAATAGCAATCAGCCCCAGCATTTT

clone size: NA
J gene: TRBJ2-1
D gene: TRBD2
V gene: TRBV5-4
CDR3 protein: CASSLVRASGLGEQFF
CDR3 DNA: TGTGCCAGCAGCTTGGTGCGGGCTAGCGGGTTGGGTGAGCAGTTCTTC

clone size: NA
J gene: TRBJ1-2
D gene: TRBD1
V gene: TRBV7-2
CDR3 protein: CASKDRVYGYTF
CDR3 DNA: TGTGCCAGCAAGGACAGGGTCTATGGCTACACCTTC

clone size: NA
J gene: TRBJ1-2
D gene: NA
V gene: TRBV6-5
CDR3 protein: CASSVPRGANYGYTF
CDR3 DNA: TGTGCCAGCAGTGTCCCCCGGGGGGCTAACTATGGCTACACCTTC

clone size: NA
J gene: TRBJ1-5
D gene: NA
V gene: TRBV7-8
CDR3 protein: CASSLARALPQHF
CDR3 DNA: TGTGCCAGCAGCTTGGCCCGGGCGTTACCCCAGCATTTT

clone size: NA
J gene: TRBJ2-7
D gene: NA
V gene: TRBV6-1
CDR3 protein: CASRNQVTIPEQYF
CDR3 DNA: TGTGCCAGCAGAAATCAGGTAACCATTCCCGAGCAGTACTTC

clone size: NA
J gene: TRBJ2-5
D gene: NA
V gene: TRBV5-4
CDR3 protein: CASSLAISQETQYF
CDR3 DNA: TGTGCCAGCAGCTTGGCCATCTCCCAAGAGACCCAGTACTTC

clone size: NA
J gene: TRBJ1-5
D gene: NA
V gene: TRBV27
CDR3 protein: CASGLPNQPQHF
CDR3 DNA: TGTGCCAGCGGTCTGCCCAATCAGCCCCAGCATTTT

clone size: NA
J gene: TRBJ1-4
D gene: NA
V gene: TRBV9
CDR3 protein: CASSATATNEKLFF
CDR3 DNA: TGTGCCAGCAGCGCGACGGCAACTAATGAAAAACTGTTTTTT

clone size: NA
J gene: TRBJ2-1
D gene: TRBD2
V gene: TRBV7-3
CDR3 protein: CASSSPGLSNEQFF
CDR3 DNA: TGTGCCAGCAGCTCTCCGGGACTATCCAATGAGCAGTTCTTC

clone size: few
J gene: TRBJ1-1
D gene: NA
V gene: TRBV10-1
CDR3 protein: CASSHSQGTEAFF
CDR3 DNA: TGCGCCAGCAGTCACTCCCAGGGGACTGAAGCTTTCTTT

clone size: NA
J gene: TRBJ2-1
D gene: TRBD2
V gene: TRBV7-8
CDR3 protein: CASTIRLAGYNEQFF
CDR3 DNA: TGTGCCAGCACCATACGACTAGCGGGGTACAATGAGCAGTTCTTC

clone size: few
J gene: TRBJ1-5
D gene: NA
V gene: TRBV5-1
CDR3 protein: CASSIGQFTREPQHF
CDR3 DNA: TGCGCCAGCAGCATAGGACAGTTCACTAGGGAGCCCCAGCATTTT

clone size: NA
J gene: TRBJ2-3
D gene: TRBD1
V gene: TRBV28
CDR3 protein: CASSLQGAEDTQYF
CDR3 DNA: TGTGCCAGCAGTTTACAGGGGGCAGAAGATACGCAGTATTTT

clone size: once
J gene: TRBJ2-3
D gene: NA
V gene: TRBV7-9
CDR3 protein: CASRVVGGRTDTQYF
CDR3 DNA: TGTGCCAGCAGGGTCGTCGGGGGGCGGACCGATACGCAGTATTTT